The sequence of this TCR beta chain was determined in a study of blood T cell repertoires in COVID-19. At the level of the study: The samples span acute and convalescent COVID-19 from the United States, Italy and Spain. Nucleic acid was either cDNA or gDNA, and it came from T cells, B-cell-depleted T cells, or PBMCs.

V shed 5 bases and J shed 2 bases, with 3 bases lying between them. CDR1 is SGHAT, CDR2 FQNNGV, per germline. This CDR3 comprises 11 residues. Only in-frame clones appear in the TCRdb table, and some are missing; sequencing was by immunoSEQ multiplex PCR. The sample carries 200,000 to 250,000 clones, about 89% recorded once. J is TRBJ1-1 and V is TRBV11-2; D uncertain. This clonotype was sampled from a woman aged 60-70 years who had recovered from COVID-19. Sequences were obtained from peripheral blood. In DNA, the CDR3 is TGTGCCAGCAGCGTAAACACTGAAGCTTTCTTT. Amino acids: CASSVNTEAFF.